The next 26 T cell receptor beta chains were all read from a single sample in a study of cytomegalovirus exposure and HLA in healthy donors. In the PCR, 60 Vbeta and 13 Jbeta primers were used. Only in-frame clones appear in the TCRdb table, and some are missing; sequencing was by immunoSEQ multiplex PCR. The sample holds more than 110,000 clones, 60% to 85% seen once. The sample comprised PBMCs. The receptor source for this set is a male donor in good health and CMV-seronegative.

V gene TRBV7-9 combines with J gene TRBJ1-1; D uncertain. This CDR3 has 13 residues. In germline, CDR1 is SEHNR, CDR2 FQNEAQ (reference sequence). The V end was cut by 5 bases, the J end by 3 bases, with 10 bases between. The CDR3 here is CASSGNGDTEAFF. In nucleotides, the CDR3 is TGTGCCAGCAGCGGAAACGGGGACACTGAAGCTTTCTTT.

The V gene is TRBV5-1, the J gene TRBJ2-7; tentative D call: TRBD1 (5 bases). The CDR3 covers 14 residues. CDR1 and CDR2 (germline): SGHRS, YFSETQ. Deletions cut 0 bases from V and 0 bases from J, with 7 bases between. Here the CDR3 reads CASSLEGPSYEQYF. The CDR3 DNA sequence: TGCGCCAGCAGCTTGGAGGGGCCCTCCTACGAGCAGTACTTC.

V and J are TRBV7-8 and TRBJ1-2; 7 bases map to TRBD1. V lost 3 bases and J lost 6; bases outside the gene matches: 4. Germline V gene data show CDR1 as SGHVS and CDR2 as FQNEAQ. CDR3 size: 13 residues. The CDR3 region is CASSLKGADGYTF. CDR3 nucleotides: TGTGCCAGCAGCTTGAAGGGGGCAGATGGCTACACCTTC.

This chain uses TRBV6-6 with TRBJ2-5, with D possibly matching TRBD1 (6 bases). Germline V gene lookup returns CDR1 MNHNY and CDR2 SVGAGI (reference sequence). Trimming removed 2 bases from V and 5 bases from J, with 15 bases in between. The CDR3 sequence is 15 residues long. This chain's CDR3 is CASSYDSAGEETQYF. The CDR3 nucleotides are TGTGCCAGCAGTTACGATTCGGCAGGGGAGGAGACCCAGTACTTC.

This clone was observed once. This chain joins TRBV29-1 and TRBJ2-5; possibly TRBD2 for D (6 bases). CDR3 length equals 13 residues. Germline CDR1 and CDR2: SQVTM and ANQGSEA. V lost 4 bases to trimming and J lost 1 base, with 10 bases between them. The CDR3 is CSVGGTLQETQYF. CDR3 DNA: TGCAGCGTTGGGGGGACTCTCCAAGAGACCCAGTACTTC.

This clone was counted only a few times. V gene TRBV6-5 combines with J gene TRBJ1-2, with TRBD1 matching over 8 bases. The V gene end was trimmed by 4 bases and the J gene end by 0 bases; junction bases not matched to a gene: 7. Germline assignment: CDR1 MNHEY and CDR2 SVGAGI. This CDR3 is 16 amino acids long. CDR3 coding DNA: TGTGCCAGCAGTTGGTCAGGGACAGGCGCTAACTATGGCTACACCTTC. Protein: CASSWSGTGANYGYTF.

Of note for this clone: Within the sample, other DNA sequences also encode this same CDR3. The chain recombines TRBV5-1 with TRBJ1-2; 9 positions agree with TRBD1. The V gene's germline CDR1 is SGHRS and CDR2 YFSETQ. The ends lost 0 bases at V and 1 base at J; junction bases unmatched: 1. The CDR3 has 15 residues. Here the CDR3 DNA reads TGCGCCAGCAGCTTGGAGGGACAGGGTAACTATGGCTACACCTTC. Translated, it gives CASSLEGQGNYGYTF.

The gene calls are TRBV7-2 and TRBJ2-7; the D gene is possibly TRBD2 (6 bases). Trimming stripped 4 bases from V and 7 bases from J, with 20 bases between. The V gene's germline CDR1 is SGHTA and CDR2 FQGNSA. This CDR3 region has 15 residues. CDR3 coding DNA: TGTGCCAGCAGCTCGCGGGGCGGGGATTTTAGGGAGCAGTACTTC. Translation gives CASSSRGGDFREQYF.

The chain joins TRBV30 to TRBJ1-2; 8 positions match TRBD1. CDR1 is GTSNPN and CDR2 is SVGIG in the germline V gene (reference sequence). With V trimmed by 8 bases and J by 8 bases, 7 bases remained unmatched. The CDR3 spans 11 residues. The CDR3 spells CAGRPGGGYTF. Here the CDR3 DNA reads TGTGCCGGACGTCCAGGGGGCGGCTACACCTTC.

This chain links TRBV5-4 with TRBJ2-7; 8 bases are shared with TRBD1. This CDR3 is built from 14 residues. V shed 2 bases and J 6 bases; nucleotides not matched to a gene: 7. Germline-derived CDR1 and CDR2 are SGHNT and YYREEE (reference sequence). The CDR3: CASSLADRGREQYF. The CDR3 DNA reads TGTGCCAGCAGCTTAGCAGACAGGGGACGCGAGCAGTACTTC.

The chain has TRBV6-6 and TRBJ1-2; TRBD1 agrees at 10 bases. The CDR3 sequence is 13 residues long. The J segment lost 6 bases and the V segment lost 6 bases, leaving 4 bases of the junction unmatched. Germline assignment: CDR1 MNHNY and CDR2 SVGAGI (reference sequence). The CDR3 reads CASRGDRGHGYTF. The CDR3 coding sequence is TGTGCCAGCAGAGGCGACAGGGGGCATGGCTACACCTTC.

CDR3 sequence: CASSHLAGGPRYEQYF. The CDR3 DNA reads as TGCGCCAGCAGCCACCTAGCGGGGGGGCCGCGTTACGAGCAGTACTTC. This chain uses TRBV4-1 with TRBJ2-7, with 12 bases aligning to TRBD2. The CDR3 has 16 residues. The germline gives CDR1 MGHRA, CDR2 YSYEKL. Unmatched junction bases numbered 7, after V lost 3 bases and J lost 4 bases.

This chain joins TRBV7-2 and TRBJ2-7; a weak D match, TRBD2 (5 bases). The length of the CDR3 is 12 residues. Germline assignment: CDR1 SGHTA and CDR2 FQGNSA. V shed 5 bases and J shed 3 bases, with 8 bases lying between them. The CDR3 nucleotides read TGTGCCAGCAGCGACGACTACTACGAGCAGTACTTC. Translating gives CASSDDYYEQYF.

This clone was counted a single time. V usage is TRBV7-9 and J usage is TRBJ2-3; possibly TRBD1 for D (6 bases). Germline V gene data show CDR1 as SEHNR and CDR2 as FQNEAQ (reference sequence). V lost 5 bases, J lost 1 base, and 10 bases lay in between. CDR3 length equals 14 residues. In DNA, the CDR3 is TGTGCCAGCAGCCTAGAGGGGGGCACAGATACGCAGTATTTT. Its translation is CASSLEGGTDTQYF. Looking up the rest from reference TRBV7-9 and TRBJ2-3 gives the full variable domain: DTGVSQNPRHKITKRGQNVTFRCDPISEHNRLYWYRQTLGQGPEFLTYFQNEAQLEKSRLLSDRFSAERPKGSFSTLEIQRTEQGDSAMYLCASSLEGGTDTQYFGPGTRLTVL.

The chain joins TRBV5-1 to TRBJ2-2; possibly TRBD2 for D (6 bases). Germline V CDR1 and CDR2: SGHRS, YFSETQ. V lost 4 bases to trimming and J lost 3 bases, with 10 bases between them. The CDR3 runs 14 residues. CDR3 coding DNA: TGCGCCAGCAGCGCCGGGGGATACACCGGGGAGCTGTTTTTT. Amino acids: CASSAGGYTGELFF.

The chain joins TRBV7-2 to TRBJ1-2; possible D gene TRBD1, 6 bases. Germline CDR1 and CDR2: SGHTA and FQGNSA. This CDR3 has 16 amino acids. V was cut by 3 bases and J by 6 bases, with 20 bases left in between. CDR3 loop: CASSLGYRAVVDGYTF. As DNA, the CDR3 is TGTGCCAGCAGCTTGGGGTACAGGGCAGTAGTGGATGGCTACACCTTC.

V gene TRBV2 combines with J gene TRBJ1-4; 9 bases agree with TRBD1. Germline CDR1 is SNHLY and CDR2 is FYNNEI. After removal of 10 bases from V and 7 bases from J, the junction contained 7 bases not matched to a gene. The CDR3 is 13 residues long. CDR3 protein: CATGQGIGEKLFF. CDR3 DNA sequence: TGTGCCACCGGACAGGGGATTGGTGAAAAACTGTTTTTT. The full variable domain, with the rest looked up from reference TRBV2 and TRBJ1-4, is EPEVTQTPSHQVTQMGQEVILRCVPISNHLYFYWYRQILGQKVEFLVSFYNNEISEKSEIFDDQFSVERPDGSNFTLKIRSTKLEDSAMYFCATGQGIGEKLFFGSGTQLSVL.

The chain joins TRBV7-8 to TRBJ2-5; D is possibly TRBD2 (5 bases). The DNA end is more similar to TRBJ2-7, so the J call may be wrong. This CDR3 is built from 14 residues. Germline values: CDR1 SGHVS, CDR2 FQNEAQ. The CDR3 sequence is CASRPTGKIFEQYF. In DNA form, the CDR3 reads TGTGCCAGCAGGCCTACCGGGAAGATTTTCGAGCAGTACTTC.

This chain connects TRBV5-1 to TRBJ1-1, with 7 bases identical to TRBD1. The CDR3 consists of 15 residues. The germline gives CDR1 SGHRS, CDR2 YFSETQ. The V segment lost 0 bases and the J segment 7 bases; nucleotides outside the gene matches: 9. The CDR3 protein is CASSLAGGGGNEAFF. The CDR3 bases are TGCGCCAGCAGCTTGGCTGGTGGAGGGGGCAATGAAGCTTTCTTT.

This chain links TRBV10-3 with TRBJ2-2; 8 nucleotides agree with TRBD1. The germline V gene encodes CDR1 ENHRY and CDR2 SYGVKD. Unmatched junction bases numbered 7, after V lost 6 bases and J lost 7 bases. The CDR3 is made up of 14 amino acids. The CDR3 region is CAIREQGASGELFF. CDR3 bases: TGTGCCATCAGAGAGCAGGGGGCCAGCGGGGAGCTGTTTTTT.

This clone came up a few times. The J gene is TRBJ2-7, the V gene TRBV25-1, with 9 bases fitting TRBD1. Germline CDR1 and CDR2: MGHDK and SYGVNS. Unmatched junction bases numbered 2, after V lost 3 bases and J lost 2 bases. This CDR3 is built from 14 residues. CDR3 in amino acids: CASSDGTGTYEQYF. The CDR3 nucleotides read TGTGCCAGCAGTGACGGGACAGGGACCTACGAGCAGTACTTC.

This chain joins TRBV15 and TRBJ1-1; D gene unclear. The CDR3 length is 12 residues. V was clipped by 0 bases and J by 11 bases, with 10 bases between them. CDR1 and CDR2 from the germline V gene are LNHNV and YYDKDF (reference sequence). The CDR3 DNA is TGTGCCACCAGCAGAGATCTCTTGGGCGCTTTCTTT. Residues: CATSRDLLGAFF.

This chain links TRBV28 with TRBJ1-4, with D unclear. The V end was cut by 3 bases, the J end by 0 bases, with 5 bases between. This CDR3 is built from 14 residues. Germline assignment: CDR1 MDHEN and CDR2 SYDVKM. The CDR3 DNA reads TGTGCCAGCAGTTTGCCGGCAACTAATGAAAAACTGTTTTTT. Residues: CASSLPATNEKLFF.

The chain has TRBV18 and TRBJ1-1; 10 bases map to TRBD1. This CDR3 has 14 amino acids. From germline, CDR1 is KGHSH and CDR2 LQKENI. V shed 3 bases, J shed 6 bases, and the junction held 4 bases outside the gene matches. CDR3 DNA sequence: TGTGCCAGCTCACCCAAGACAGGGGGCGCTGAAGCTTTCTTT. Protein: CASSPKTGGAEAFF.

The CDR3 reads CATGEGGSPYNEQFF. In nucleotides, the CDR3 is TGTGCCACCGGGGAGGGAGGGTCCCCTTACAATGAGCAGTTCTTC. V and J are TRBV27 and TRBJ2-1, with 7 positions matching TRBD2. The V gene end was trimmed by 10 bases and the J gene end by 4 bases; junction bases not matched to a gene: 13. This CDR3 region has 15 residues. Per the germline V gene, CDR1 is MNHEY and CDR2 is SMNVEV (reference sequence).

J is TRBJ2-1 and V is TRBV29-1; 7 bases fit TRBD2. The CDR3 loop spans 13 amino acids. Unmatched junction bases numbered 9, after V lost 7 bases and J lost 6 bases. Germline V CDR1 and CDR2: SQVTM, ANQGSEA. CDR3 loop: CSAGTTQSNEQFF. The CDR3 DNA is TGCAGCGCCGGGACTACCCAATCCAATGAGCAGTTCTTC.